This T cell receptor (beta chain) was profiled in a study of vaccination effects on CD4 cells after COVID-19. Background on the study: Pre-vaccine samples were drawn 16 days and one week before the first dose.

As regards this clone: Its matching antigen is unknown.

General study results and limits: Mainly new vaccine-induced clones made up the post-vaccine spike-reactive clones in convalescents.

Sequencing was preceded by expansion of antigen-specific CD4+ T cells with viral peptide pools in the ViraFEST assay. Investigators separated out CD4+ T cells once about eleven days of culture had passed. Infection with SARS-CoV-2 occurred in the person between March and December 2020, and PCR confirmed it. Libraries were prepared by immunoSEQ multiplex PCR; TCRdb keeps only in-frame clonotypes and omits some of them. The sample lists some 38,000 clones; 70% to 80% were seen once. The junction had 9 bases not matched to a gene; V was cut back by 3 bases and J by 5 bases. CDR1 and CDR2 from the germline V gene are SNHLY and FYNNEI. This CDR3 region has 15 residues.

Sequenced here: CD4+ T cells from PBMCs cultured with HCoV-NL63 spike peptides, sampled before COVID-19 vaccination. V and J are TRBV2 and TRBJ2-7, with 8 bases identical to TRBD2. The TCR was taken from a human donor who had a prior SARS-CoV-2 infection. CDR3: CASSESGGPQNEQYF. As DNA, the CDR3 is TGTGCCAGCAGTGAGTCGGGAGGGCCTCAAAACGAGCAGTACTTC.